In this sample, the clone carrying this T cell receptor (beta chain) turned up a few times. The antigen is unknown. Sequenced material consisted of expressed TCRB transcripts (all of the isolated RNA was reverse transcribed). TCRdb's copy holds only in-frame clones and misses some; the assay was immunoSEQ multiplex PCR. The data contain hundreds of thousands of clones, roughly a sixth of them singletons. The source of the sample is a study of beta chain features in type 1 diabetes. Notes on the study in general: Patients and controls would be equally affected if PCR favored shorter templates. For cells with high TCR expression, cDNA sequencing could yield over-representation.

CD45RO/CCR7/CD25/CD127/CD95/CD27 staining was used to isolate CD4+ naive, central memory, regulatory and stem cell-like memory cells by sorting. The CDR3 is 11 amino acids. The V end was cut by 7 bases, the J end by 3 bases, with 7 bases between. Germline assignment: CDR1 MDHEN and CDR2 SYDVKM. The receptor comes from a man between 18 and 29 years old in good health. The chain combines TRBV28 with TRBJ2-7; D remains unclear. Sequenced material: naive CD4+ T cells from blood. This CDR3 reads CASISLYEQYF. Here the CDR3 DNA reads TGTGCCAGCATTAGCCTCTACGAGCAGTACTTC.